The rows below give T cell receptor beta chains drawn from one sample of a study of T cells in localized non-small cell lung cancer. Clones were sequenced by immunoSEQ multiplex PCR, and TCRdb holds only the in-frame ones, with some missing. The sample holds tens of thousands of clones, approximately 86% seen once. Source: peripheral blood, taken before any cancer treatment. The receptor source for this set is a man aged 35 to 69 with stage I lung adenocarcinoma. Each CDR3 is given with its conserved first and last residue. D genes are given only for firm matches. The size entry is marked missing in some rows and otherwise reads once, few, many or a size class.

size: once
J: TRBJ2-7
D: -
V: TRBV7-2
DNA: TGTGCCAGCAGCTCAGACAGTAGGCCTAAATTC
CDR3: CASSSDSRPKF

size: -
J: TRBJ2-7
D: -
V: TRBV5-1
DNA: TGCGCCAGCAGCATCCCAGGGACTCCCTACGAGCAGTACTTC
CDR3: CASSIPGTPYEQYF

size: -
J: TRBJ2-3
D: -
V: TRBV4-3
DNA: TGCGCCAGCAGCCAAAACGCGGGTGGGGCTCTAGAAGATACGCAGTATTTT
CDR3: CASSQNAGGALEDTQYF

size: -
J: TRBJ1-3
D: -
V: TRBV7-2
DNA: TGTGCCAGCAGCTTTGGAGGGAACTCTGGAAACACCATATATTTT
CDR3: CASSFGGNSGNTIYF

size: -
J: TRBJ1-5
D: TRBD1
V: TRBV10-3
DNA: TGTGCCATCAGTGCGACAGGGTCCGGCAATCAGCCCCAGCATTTT
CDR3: CAISATGSGNQPQHF

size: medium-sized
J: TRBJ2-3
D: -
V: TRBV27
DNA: TGTGCCAGCAGTTTAGCCGGTAGGAGGAGCACAGATACGCAGTATTTT
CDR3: CASSLAGRRSTDTQYF

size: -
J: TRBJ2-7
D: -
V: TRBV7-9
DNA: TGTGCCAGCAGCTTAGGCCGGATGCAGCAGTACTTC
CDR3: CASSLGRMQQYF

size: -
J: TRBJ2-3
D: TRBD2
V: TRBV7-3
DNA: TGTGCCAGCAGCTTTAGCGGGCCAAACACAGATACGCAGTATTTT
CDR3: CASSFSGPNTDTQYF

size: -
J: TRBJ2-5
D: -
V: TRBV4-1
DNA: TGCGCCAGCAGCCAAGACCCAAGTGGCCAAGAGACCCAGTACTTC
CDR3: CASSQDPSGQETQYF

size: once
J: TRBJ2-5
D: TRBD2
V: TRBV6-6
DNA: TGTGCCAGCAGTTACCCGGGGGGGGAAGAGACCCAGTACTTC
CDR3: CASSYPGGEETQYF

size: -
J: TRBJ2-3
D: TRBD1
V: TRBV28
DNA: TGTGCCAGCAGTGGTAGGACAGGGGGCACAACTAGCACAGATACGCAGTATTTT
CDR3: CASSGRTGGTTSTDTQYF

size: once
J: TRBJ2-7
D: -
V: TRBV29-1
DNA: TGCAGCGCCGGGGGGAGGGGGCACGAGCAGTACTTC
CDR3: CSAGGRGHEQYF

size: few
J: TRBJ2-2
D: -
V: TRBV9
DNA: TGTGCCAGCAGCGTAGAAGCAGTGAACACCGGGGAGCTGTTTTTT
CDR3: CASSVEAVNTGELFF

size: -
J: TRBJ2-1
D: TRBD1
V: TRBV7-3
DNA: TGTGCCAGCAGTCGCGGGACAGGGACCTACAATGAGCAGTTCTTC
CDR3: CASSRGTGTYNEQFF

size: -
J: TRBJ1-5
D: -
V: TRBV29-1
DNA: TGCAGCGCCCGGGTGGGGATGAATCAGCCCCAGCATTTT
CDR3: CSARVGMNQPQHF

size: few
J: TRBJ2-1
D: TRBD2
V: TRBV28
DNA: TGTGCCAGCAGTTGGGGAGGGCGGCGTGAGCAGTTCTTC
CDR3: CASSWGGRREQFF

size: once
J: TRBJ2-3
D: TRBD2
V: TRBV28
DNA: TGTGCCAGCAGTTTAAGTTATAGCGGGAGTTTCTCTTCTAGCACAGATACGCAGTATTTT
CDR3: CASSLSYSGSFSSSTDTQYF

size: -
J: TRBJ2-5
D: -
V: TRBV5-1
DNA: TGCGCCAGCAGCCTGAAGGTGGGCCATTCAGGGACCCAGTACTTC
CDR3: CASSLKVGHSGTQYF

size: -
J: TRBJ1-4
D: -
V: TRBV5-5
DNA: TGTGCCAGCAGCTTGGGGCAGGGTGGTGAAAAACTGTTTTTT
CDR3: CASSLGQGGEKLFF

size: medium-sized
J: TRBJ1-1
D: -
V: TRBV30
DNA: TGTGCCTGGAGGAGGGACCTTAAGGGAGGTGAAGCTTTCTTT
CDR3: CAWRRDLKGGEAFF

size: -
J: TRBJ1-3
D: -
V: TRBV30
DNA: TGTGCCTGGAGTGTATCGGCGGGGGGAAACACCATATATTTT
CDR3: CAWSVSAGGNTIYF

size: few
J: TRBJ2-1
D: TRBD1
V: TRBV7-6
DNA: TGTGCCAGCAGCTCGGGACAGGGGGCATTCAATGAGCAGTTCTTC
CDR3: CASSSGQGAFNEQFF

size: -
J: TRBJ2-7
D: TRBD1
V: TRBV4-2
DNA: TGTGCCAGCAGCCTAAGCCCAGGACAGGGAAAATACGAGCAGTACTTC
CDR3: CASSLSPGQGKYEQYF

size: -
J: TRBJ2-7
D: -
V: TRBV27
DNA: TGTGCCAGCAGTTTGGGGATCCTCTCCTACGAGCAGTACTTC
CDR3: CASSLGILSYEQYF

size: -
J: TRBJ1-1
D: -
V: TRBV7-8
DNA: TGTGCCAGCAGCCAACATCAGAACACTGAAGCTTTCTTT
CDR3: CASSQHQNTEAFF

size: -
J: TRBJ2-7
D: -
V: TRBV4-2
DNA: TGTGCCAGCAGCCAAGAATTTAGCGCCTCCTACGAGCAGTACTTC
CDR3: CASSQEFSASYEQYF

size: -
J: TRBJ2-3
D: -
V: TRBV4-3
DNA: TGCGCCAGCAGCCAAGAGACAGCCCGCACAGATACGCAGTATTTT
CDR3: CASSQETARTDTQYF

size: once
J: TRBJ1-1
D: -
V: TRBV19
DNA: TGTGCCAGTAGTATCGGTCAGGGCTACACTGAAGCTTTCTTT
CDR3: CASSIGQGYTEAFF

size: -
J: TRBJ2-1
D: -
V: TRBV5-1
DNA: TGCGCCAGCAGCTCCCGGGAGAGGGTATACAATGAGCAGTTCTTC
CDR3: CASSSRERVYNEQFF

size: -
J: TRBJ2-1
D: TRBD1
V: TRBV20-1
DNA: TGCAGTGCTAGAAGGGGGCAAGAGCAGTTCTTC
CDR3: CSARRGQEQFF

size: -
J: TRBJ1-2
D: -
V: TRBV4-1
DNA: TGCGCCAGCAGCCAAGAGGGGCGGAGGAGCTATGGCTACACCTTC
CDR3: CASSQEGRRSYGYTF

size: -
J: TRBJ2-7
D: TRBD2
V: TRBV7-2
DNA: TGTGCCAGCAGCCTCTTCGGACTAGCGGGAGGAGGTGAGCAGTACTTC
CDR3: CASSLFGLAGGGEQYF

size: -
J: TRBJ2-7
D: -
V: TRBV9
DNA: TGTGCCAGCAGCTCCGACAGTGGGAGCTCCTACGAGCAGTACTTC
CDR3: CASSSDSGSSYEQYF

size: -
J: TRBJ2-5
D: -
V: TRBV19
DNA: TGTGCCAGTGCTTGGAGTGGCAGCCACCAAGAGACCCAGTACTTC
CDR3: CASAWSGSHQETQYF

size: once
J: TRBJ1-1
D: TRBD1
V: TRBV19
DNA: TGTGCCAGTAGTGTTGGACAGGGAAAGTCATATTTGAACACTGAAGCTTTCTTT
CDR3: CASSVGQGKSYLNTEAFF

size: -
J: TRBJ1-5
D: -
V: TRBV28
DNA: TGTGCCAGCAGTTTGACGACCGGCGGCAATCAGCCCCAGCATTTT
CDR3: CASSLTTGGNQPQHF

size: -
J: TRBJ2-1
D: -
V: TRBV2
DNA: TGTGCCAGCAGTGGGACGGGACAGGTCACTAGCGGCTCCTACAATGAGCAGTTCTTC
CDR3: CASSGTGQVTSGSYNEQFF

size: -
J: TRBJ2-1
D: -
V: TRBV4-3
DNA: TGCGCCAGCAGCCCAGACGCTAACTTCAATGAGCAGTTCTTC
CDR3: CASSPDANFNEQFF

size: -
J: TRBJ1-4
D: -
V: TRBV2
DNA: TGTGCCAGCAGTGAAAACAGAGATAATGAAAAACTGTTTTTT
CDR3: CASSENRDNEKLFF

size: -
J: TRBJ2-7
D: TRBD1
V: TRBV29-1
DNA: TGCAGCGTTGAAGGGGCCGGGACAGGGGCCTACGAGCAGTACTTC
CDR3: CSVEGAGTGAYEQYF

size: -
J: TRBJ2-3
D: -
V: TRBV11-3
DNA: TGTGCCAGCAGCTTAGGGGGAACCACAGATACGCAGTATTTT
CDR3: CASSLGGTTDTQYF

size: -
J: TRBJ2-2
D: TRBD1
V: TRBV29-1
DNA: TGCAGCGTTGAAGTAGAGGGACAGGGGACCACCGGGGAGCTGTTTTTT
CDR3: CSVEVEGQGTTGELFF

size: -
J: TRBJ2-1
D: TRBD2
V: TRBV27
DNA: TGTGCCAGCAGTCTGATCCCCCCCTGGGAGGCGGGAGAGCCATTCTACAATGAGCAGTTCTTC
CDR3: CASSLIPPWEAGEPFYNEQFF

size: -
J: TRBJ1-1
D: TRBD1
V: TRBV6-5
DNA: TGTGCCAGCAGACTCACCCAGGGGGCTGCAGCTTTCTTT
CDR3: CASRLTQGAAAFF

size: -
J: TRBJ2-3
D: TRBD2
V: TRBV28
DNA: TGTGCCAGCAGTTTTCTGACTAGCGGTAGCACAGATACGCAGTATTTT
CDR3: CASSFLTSGSTDTQYF

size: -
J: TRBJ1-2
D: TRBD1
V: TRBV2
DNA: TGTGCCAGCACCTCGAACAGGGGCCCTAACTATGGCTACACCTTC
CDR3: CASTSNRGPNYGYTF

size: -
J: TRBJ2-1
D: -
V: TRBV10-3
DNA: TGTGCCATCAGTGAGTCGGGGGAGTCCTACAATGAGCAGTTCTTC
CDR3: CAISESGESYNEQFF

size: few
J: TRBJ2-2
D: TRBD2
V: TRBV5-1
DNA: TGCGCCAGCAGCTTGGCTCTAGCGGGAGTAACGGGGGAGCTGTTTTTT
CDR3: CASSLALAGVTGELFF

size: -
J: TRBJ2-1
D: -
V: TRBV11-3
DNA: TGTGCCAGCAGCCTCCCCTATTGGTGGAATGAGCAGTTCTTC
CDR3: CASSLPYWWNEQFF

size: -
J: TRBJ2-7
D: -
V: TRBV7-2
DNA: TGTGCCAGCAGCCCCCCCCCGGGGTACGAGCAGTACTTC
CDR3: CASSPPPGYEQYF

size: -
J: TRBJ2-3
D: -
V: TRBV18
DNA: TGTGCCAGCTCACTGAGGAAAGGGGGGAACACAGATACGCAGTATTTT
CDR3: CASSLRKGGNTDTQYF

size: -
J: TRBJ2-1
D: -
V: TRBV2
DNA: TGTGCCAGCCGGTTGAGGTGGTCGGACAATGAGCAGTTCTTC
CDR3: CASRLRWSDNEQFF

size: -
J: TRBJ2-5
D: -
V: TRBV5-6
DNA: TGTGCCAGCAGCTCGAGGGCCCACCAAGAGACCCAGTACTTC
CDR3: CASSSRAHQETQYF

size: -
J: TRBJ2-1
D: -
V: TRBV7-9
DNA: TGTGCCAGCAGCTTTAGTGAGGTGGGACAGTTCTTC
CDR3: CASSFSEVGQFF